This note documents a single T cell receptor beta chain sequence. The entry originates in a study of blood T cell repertoires in COVID-19. Across the whole study: T cells, B-cell-depleted T cells, or PBMCs provided the cDNA or gDNA that served as material.

Trimming took 2 bases from V and 11 from J; bases not matched to a gene: 12. The germline CDR1 and CDR2 sequences are SGHRS and YFSETQ. The CDR3 contains 14 residues. Participants were placed into cohorts based on the clinical history they reported. Recovered status in Cohort 3 required two negative PCRs, clearance, or symptom resolution. As originally analysed: Researchers report that nucleated cell counts were estimated from reference gene primer amplification. The assay was immunoSEQ multiplex PCR, and TCRdb's table has in-frame clones only and misses some. The DNA was the basis for D and trimming; V, J and clone size are from that table. The profile shows approximately 300,000 clones, about nine tenths of them singletons.

Sequenced: PBMCs or T cells enriched from blood (not recorded which). V is TRBV5-1 and J is TRBJ1-1; 7 nucleotides align to TRBD1. This clonotype originated in a woman under 30 who had recovered from COVID-19. CDR3 residues: CASSFRQGSEGAFF. As DNA, the CDR3 is TGCGCCAGCAGCTTTCGACAGGGCTCTGAGGGGGCTTTCTTT.